This T cell receptor beta chain derives from a study of tumor-infiltrating lymphocytes in primary liver carcinoma. At the level of the study: The study obtained roughly 3.65 to 8 million productive TCRbeta reads per sample, similar across tissue types. Findings and limits, study-wide: A significantly higher top-250-clone fraction was recorded for tumors than for blood (p = 0.039). Paired tumor-adjacent and tumor-blood samples overlapped less than tumor region pairs did.

Total RNA (around 500 ng) served as template for TCR beta cDNA synthesis primed by a constant-region primer. Slightly modified ARM-PCR, run as three nested multiplex PCR rounds, produced the TCR beta libraries. A C-beta reverse primer and TRBV1-TRBV30 forward primers served in each of the first two PCR rounds, at 9 to 10 cycles apiece. A single record per CDR3 protein comes from TCRdb applying MiXCR to the multiplex PCR reads. The sample records a few hundred thousand distinct CDR3 sequences, roughly three fifths being singletons. This clonotype was seen more than once but under ten times. Its cognate antigen is unknown. The ends lost 4 bases at V and 2 bases at J; junction bases unmatched: 9. This CDR3 spans 17 amino acids. The V gene's germline CDR1 is SGHNT and CDR2 YENEEA. Extraction also yielded germline DNA, while blood RNA was obtained from unsorted whole blood.

Sequenced: peripheral blood. The TCR sequence derives from a woman aged 25 to 39 with primary liver carcinoma and hepatitis B virus infection. The chain uses TRBV11-3 and TRBJ1-3; 9 bases map to TRBD1. CDR3: CASSYAGQGIAGNTIYF. DNA of the CDR3: TGTGCCAGCAGCTACGCGGGACAGGGTATCGCTGGAAACACCATATATTTT.